The clone carrying this TCR beta chain came up a few times. Trimming took 3 bases from V and 3 from J; bases not matched to a gene: 2. Per the germline V gene, CDR1 is DFQATT and CDR2 is SNEGSKA (reference sequence). The CDR3 has 14 residues. TCRdb re-called the RT-PCR reads through MiXCR, storing one row per CDR3 protein. The sample records almost 700,000 distinct CDR3 sequences, 13% to 15% being singletons. J is TRBJ2-1 and V is TRBV20-1, with 10 bases that match TRBD2. Sample: memory CD4+ T cells from blood. The TCR was taken from a female donor in good health, serving as a healthy control. CDR3: CSARGTSDYNEQFF. The CDR3 bases are TGCAGTGCTAGGGGGACTAGCGACTACAATGAGCAGTTCTTC.